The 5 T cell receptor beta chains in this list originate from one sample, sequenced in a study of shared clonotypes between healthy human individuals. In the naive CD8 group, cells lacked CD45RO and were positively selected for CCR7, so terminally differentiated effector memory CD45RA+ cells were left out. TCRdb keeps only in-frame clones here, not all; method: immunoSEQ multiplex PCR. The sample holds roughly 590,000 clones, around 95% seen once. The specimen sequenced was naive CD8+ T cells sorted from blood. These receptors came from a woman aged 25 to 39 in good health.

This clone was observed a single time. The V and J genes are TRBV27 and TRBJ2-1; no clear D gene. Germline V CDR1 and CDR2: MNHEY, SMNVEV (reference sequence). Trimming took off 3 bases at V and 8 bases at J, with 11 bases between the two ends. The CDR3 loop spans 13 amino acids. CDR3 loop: CASSLPGRDEQFF. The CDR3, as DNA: TGTGCCAGCAGTTTGCCCGGCCGGGATGAGCAGTTCTTC.

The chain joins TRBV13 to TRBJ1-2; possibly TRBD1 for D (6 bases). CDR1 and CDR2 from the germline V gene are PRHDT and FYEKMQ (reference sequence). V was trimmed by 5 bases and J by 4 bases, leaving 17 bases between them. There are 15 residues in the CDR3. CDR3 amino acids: CASSPDTGGTYGYTF. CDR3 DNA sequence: TGTGCCAGCAGCCCCGACACGGGGGGCACCTATGGCTACACCTTC.

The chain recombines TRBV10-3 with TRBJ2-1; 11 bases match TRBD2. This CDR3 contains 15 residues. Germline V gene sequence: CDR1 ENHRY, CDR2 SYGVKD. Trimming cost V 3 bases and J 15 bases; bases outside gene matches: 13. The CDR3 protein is CAISDPRPTSGSPFF. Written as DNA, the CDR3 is TGTGCCATCAGTGATCCCCGGCCTACTAGCGGGAGTCCGTTCTTC.

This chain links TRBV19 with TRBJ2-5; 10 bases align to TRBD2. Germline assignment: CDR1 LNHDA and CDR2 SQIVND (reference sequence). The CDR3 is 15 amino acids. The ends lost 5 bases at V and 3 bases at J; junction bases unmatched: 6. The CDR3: CASSVALAGEETQYF. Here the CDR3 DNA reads TGTGCCAGTAGTGTAGCCCTAGCGGGAGAAGAGACCCAGTACTTC.

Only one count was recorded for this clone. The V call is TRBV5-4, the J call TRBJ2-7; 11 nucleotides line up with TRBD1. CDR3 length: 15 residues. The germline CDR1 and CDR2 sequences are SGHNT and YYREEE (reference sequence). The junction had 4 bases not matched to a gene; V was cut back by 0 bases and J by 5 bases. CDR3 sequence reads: CASSLGWTGGDEQYF. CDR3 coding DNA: TGTGCCAGCAGCTTGGGTTGGACAGGGGGCGACGAGCAGTACTTC.